These 27 T cell receptor beta chains were sequenced from one sample in a study of blood T cell repertoires in COVID-19. Clones were read by immunoSEQ multiplex PCR, and TCRdb kept only the in-frame ones, dropping some. The profile shows fewer than 300,000 clones, roughly 86% of them singletons. The sample was peripheral blood. The receptors shown here come from a man aged 18 to 35 with active or convalescent COVID-19.

This clone was seen only a few times. The chain couples TRBV5-8 to TRBJ1-1; 7 positions match TRBD1. V trimming: 0 bases; J trimming: 0 bases; junction bases outside the gene matches: 5. This CDR3 region has 16 residues. CDR1 and CDR2 from the germline V gene are SGHTS and YDEGEE. The CDR3 spells CASSLDQGGLNTEAFF. CDR3 bases: TGTGCCAGCAGCTTGGACCAAGGGGGCCTGAACACTGAAGCTTTCTTT.

The chain joins TRBV6-2 or TRBV6-3 to TRBJ1-2; TRBD1 matches 10 bases. V dropped 4 bases and J dropped 7; count of bases not matched to a gene: 12. Germline V gives CDR1 MNHEY, CDR2 SVGEGT. The CDR3 extends over 16 amino acids. CDR3 sequence: CASSSTDPTGGGGYTF. The CDR3 nucleotides are TGTGCCAGCAGTTCAACTGACCCGACAGGGGGCGGTGGCTACACCTTC.

As concerns this clone: The sample contains more than one DNA sequence encoding this CDR3. The rearrangement links TRBV4-1 to TRBJ2-7; a possible D gene is TRBD1 (6 bases). The CDR3 is made up of 14 amino acids. The V and J ends lost 3 bases and 2 bases respectively, with 11 bases between them. The germline gives CDR1 MGHRA, CDR2 YSYEKL. CDR3 sequence reads: CASSQGTGTYEQYF. The CDR3 region has the DNA TGCGCCAGCAGCCAGGGTACAGGGACCTACGAGCAGTACTTC.

This rearrangement joins TRBV6-1 to TRBJ1-4, with no clear D. CDR1 is MNHNS, CDR2 SASEGT, per germline. CDR3 length: 15 amino acids. Trimming pared 2 bases from V and 5 bases from J, leaving 12 bases between. In DNA form, the CDR3 reads TGTGCCAGCAGTGAATTCATGGGGAGAAATGAAAAACTGTTTTTT. Protein product: CASSEFMGRNEKLFF.

The chain is built from TRBV9 and TRBJ2-2, with D possibly being TRBD1 (5 bases). The V gene lost 0 bases and the J gene lost 4 bases, with 7 bases spanning the gap. The length of the CDR3 is 14 residues. Germline V gene data show CDR1 as SGDLS and CDR2 as YYNGEE. For the CDR3, the DNA is TGTGCCAGCAGCGTAGGAAGGGGCACCGGGGAGCTGTTTTTT. This translates into CASSVGRGTGELFF.

The gene calls are TRBV5-4 and TRBJ1-2; maybe TRBD1 (5 bases). Germline CDR1 is SGHNT and CDR2 is YYREEE (reference sequence). V shed 0 bases and J shed 2 bases, with 14 bases lying between them. The CDR3 has 16 residues. The CDR3 region has the DNA TGTGCCAGCAGCTTGGTCGCGGGGCTCCCCAACTATGGCTACACCTTC. It codes for CASSLVAGLPNYGYTF.

The chain has TRBV6-6 and TRBJ1-2, with 7 nucleotides matching TRBD1. Germline V CDR1 and CDR2: MNHNY, SVGAGI (reference sequence). The CDR3 sequence is 14 residues long. V lost 7 bases and J lost 6; bases outside the gene matches: 11. CDR3 protein: CASTQGGAVDGYTF. The CDR3 DNA sequence: TGTGCCAGCACCCAAGGGGGCGCGGTGGATGGCTACACCTTC.

This clone has only a few counts. The V call is TRBV6-5, the J call TRBJ1-2, with D possibly TRBD1 on 5 matching bases. CDR3 size: 14 residues. Trimming removed 2 bases from V and 4 bases from J, with 11 bases in between. CDR1 MNHEY and CDR2 SVGAGI come from the germline V gene. The CDR3: CASSYGGGSYGYTF. The CDR3, as DNA: TGTGCCAGCAGTTACGGGGGAGGGAGCTATGGCTACACCTTC.

V gene TRBV27 combines with J gene TRBJ2-1, with 8 positions matching TRBD2. Germline values: CDR1 MNHEY, CDR2 SMNVEV (reference sequence). The ends lost 8 bases at V and 6 bases at J; junction bases unmatched: 12. The CDR3 covers 15 residues. The CDR3 region is CASFRLAGKSNEQFF. CDR3 DNA sequence: TGTGCCAGCTTCCGATTAGCGGGGAAGAGCAATGAGCAGTTCTTC.

The chain links TRBV2 to TRBJ1-1; 12 bases line up with TRBD1. Trimming removed 11 bases from V and 4 bases from J; junction bases left unmatched: 2. The germline CDR1 and CDR2 sequences are SNHLY and FYNNEI. This CDR3 is built from 12 residues. CDR3 nucleotides: TGTGCCGGGGGACAGGGGGCCACTGAAGCTTTCTTT. Protein: CAGGQGATEAFF.

The CDR3 here is CASSPRVRGRNTEAFF. The CDR3 DNA sequence: TGTGCCAGCTCACCACGTGTCCGAGGTAGGAACACTGAAGCTTTCTTT. This chain connects TRBV18 to TRBJ1-1, with unresolved D. This CDR3 is 16 amino acids long. Germline CDR1 and CDR2: KGHSH and LQKENI. V lost 1 base and J lost 1, with 13 bases in between.

The rearrangement uses TRBV9 and TRBJ1-6; 10 bases align to TRBD1. The CDR3 runs 15 residues. V dropped 0 bases and J dropped 8; count of bases not matched to a gene: 2. Germline-derived CDR1 and CDR2 are SGDLS and YYNGEE. CDR3 region: CASSVGGTGDSPLHF. The CDR3 nucleotides read TGTGCCAGCAGCGTAGGGGGGACAGGGGATTCACCCCTCCACTTT.

V usage is TRBV9 and J usage is TRBJ2-2; the D gene is possibly TRBD2 (7 bases). Germline CDR1 reads SGDLS; CDR2 reads YYNGEE. Trimming pared 3 bases from V and 5 bases from J, leaving 14 bases between. This CDR3 region has 15 residues. CDR3 region: CASSEPGGPTGELFF. Written as DNA, the CDR3 is TGTGCCAGCAGCGAACCCGGGGGGCCGACCGGGGAGCTGTTTTTT. Filled out from reference TRBV9 and TRBJ2-2, the complete variable domain reads DSGVTQTPKHLITATGQRVTLRCSPRSGDLSVYWYQQSLDQGLQFLIQYYNGEERAKGNILERFSAQQFPDLHSELNLSSLELGDSALYFCASSEPGGPTGELFFGEGSRLTVL.

The chain uses TRBV5-1 and TRBJ2-1, with 7 bases fitting TRBD1. CDR3 length equals 15 residues. Germline V lookup: CDR1 SGHRS, CDR2 YFSETQ. With 0 bases clipped from V and 3 bases from J, the junction kept 3 bases outside the gene matches. This CDR3 is CASSLERQGYNEQFF. The CDR3 bases are TGCGCCAGCAGCTTGGAGCGACAGGGCTACAATGAGCAGTTCTTC.

The chain joins TRBV7-9 to TRBJ2-1; TRBD2 agrees at 12 bases. The V segment lost 4 bases and the J segment 2 bases; nucleotides outside the gene matches: 3. Germline assignment: CDR1 SEHNR and CDR2 FQNEAQ (reference sequence). The CDR3 has 16 residues. The CDR3 is CASSSSGGGTYNEQFF. DNA of the CDR3: TGTGCCAGCAGCTCTAGCGGGGGGGGAACCTACAATGAGCAGTTCTTC.

This chain joins TRBV7-9 and TRBJ2-3; the match to TRBD2 covers 7 bases. Losses at the gene ends were 5 bases for V and 6 bases for J; bases not matched to a gene: 5. This CDR3 has 13 residues. Germline-derived CDR1 and CDR2 are SEHNR and FQNEAQ (reference sequence). The CDR3 DNA follows: TGTGCCAGCAGCCCAGCGGGGAGGGATACGCAGTATTTT. This encodes CASSPAGRDTQYF.

V and J are TRBV27 and TRBJ1-1, with 7 bases that match TRBD1. The V gene end was trimmed by 1 base and the J gene end by 2 bases; junction bases not matched to a gene: 4. The CDR3 sequence is 15 residues long. Germline lookup yields CDR1 MNHEY and CDR2 SMNVEV (reference sequence). The CDR3 region is CASSLYGTDNTEAFF. DNA for the CDR3: TGTGCCAGCAGTTTATACGGGACAGATAACACTGAAGCTTTCTTT.

The CDR3 protein is CASSVGESTGGGEAFF. CDR3 nucleotide sequence: TGTGCCAGCAGCGTAGGGGAGTCGACAGGGGGCGGGGAAGCTTTCTTT. The V gene is TRBV9, the J gene TRBJ1-1; TRBD1 aligns across 10 bases. Germline values: CDR1 SGDLS, CDR2 YYNGEE. The length of the CDR3 is 16 residues. V shed 0 bases, J shed 8 bases, and the junction held 10 bases outside the gene matches.

V gene TRBV4-1 combines with J gene TRBJ1-1, with D hard to call. CDR1 is MGHRA and CDR2 is YSYEKL in the germline V gene. V shed 0 bases and J shed 1 base, with 6 bases lying between them. The CDR3 totals 14 residues. CDR3 DNA sequence: TGCGCCAGCAGCCAAGAGCCAGAGAACACTGAAGCTTTCTTT. It yields the protein CASSQEPENTEAFF.

This clone has a handful of counts. This chain joins TRBV6-2 or TRBV6-3 and TRBJ1-5; 7 nucleotides line up with TRBD1. With V trimmed by 6 bases and J by 8 bases, 10 bases remained unmatched. This CDR3 contains 14 residues. Germline-derived CDR1 and CDR2 are MNHEY and SVGEGT. The CDR3 spells CASSRTGKIEPQHF. The CDR3 coding sequence is TGTGCCAGCAGCCGGACAGGTAAAATTGAGCCCCAGCATTTT.

The rearrangement uses TRBV6-5 and TRBJ1-2, with D tentatively TRBD1 (6 bases). Germline CDR1 MNHEY, CDR2 SVGAGI. The CDR3 covers 15 residues. Trimming removed 6 bases from V and 4 bases from J, with 18 bases in between. CDR3 loop: CASRKGGGGGYGYTF. The CDR3, as DNA: TGTGCCAGCAGAAAGGGAGGGGGTGGAGGCTATGGCTACACCTTC.

The chain has TRBV10-3 and TRBJ2-3, with 7 positions matching TRBD2. The CDR3 length is 14 residues. Trimming at V came to 3 bases and at J to 4 bases, leaving 4 bases not matched to a gene. CDR1 is ENHRY, CDR2 SYGVKD, per germline. The CDR3 spells CAISDPRGADTQYF. The CDR3 coding sequence is TGTGCCATCAGTGATCCCCGGGGGGCAGATACGCAGTATTTT.

The V call is TRBV7-9, the J call TRBJ2-3, with D hard to call. Germline V gene lookup returns CDR1 SEHNR and CDR2 FQNEAQ (reference sequence). V shed 2 bases and J shed 7 bases, with 10 bases lying between them. The CDR3 has 13 residues. The CDR3 bases are TGTGCCAGCAGCTTATTAATCAGTAATACGCAGTATTTT. Protein product: CASSLLISNTQYF.

The rearrangement uses TRBV7-2 and TRBJ1-1; 7 positions agree with TRBD1. Losses at the gene ends were 5 bases for V and 4 bases for J; bases not matched to a gene: 7. Germline V gives CDR1 SGHTA, CDR2 FQGNSA. This CDR3 contains 14 residues. The CDR3 bases are TGTGCCAGCAGCCCAGGACAGGCGGCCACTGAAGCTTTCTTT. Amino acid sequence: CASSPGQAATEAFF.

In DNA form, the CDR3 reads TGTGCCAGCAGTGCTACAGGGCGGAATCAGCCCCAGCATTTT. Its protein product is CASSATGRNQPQHF. V gene TRBV2 combines with J gene TRBJ1-5; a possible D gene is TRBD1 (6 bases). V was trimmed by 4 bases and J by 4 bases, leaving 11 bases between them. This CDR3 region has 14 residues. Germline V gene sequence: CDR1 SNHLY, CDR2 FYNNEI.

The chain carries TRBV7-3 and TRBJ2-7; 9 positions agree with TRBD2. V dropped 5 bases and J dropped 2; count of bases not matched to a gene: 10. There are 16 residues in the CDR3. Germline CDR1 SGHTA, CDR2 FQGTGA. CDR3 bases: TGTGCCAGCAGCCCCCAAGCGGGGGGACCTGCCTACGAGCAGTACTTC. This sequence encodes CASSPQAGGPAYEQYF.

The gene calls are TRBV7-3 and TRBJ1-5; D not certain. The germline V gene has CDR1 SGHTA and CDR2 FQGTGA. This CDR3 contains 12 residues. V lost 2 bases, J lost 7 bases, and 6 bases lay in between. The CDR3 DNA is TGTGCCAGCAGCTTAGGCATCCAGCCCCAGCATTTT. Its translation is CASSLGIQPQHF.